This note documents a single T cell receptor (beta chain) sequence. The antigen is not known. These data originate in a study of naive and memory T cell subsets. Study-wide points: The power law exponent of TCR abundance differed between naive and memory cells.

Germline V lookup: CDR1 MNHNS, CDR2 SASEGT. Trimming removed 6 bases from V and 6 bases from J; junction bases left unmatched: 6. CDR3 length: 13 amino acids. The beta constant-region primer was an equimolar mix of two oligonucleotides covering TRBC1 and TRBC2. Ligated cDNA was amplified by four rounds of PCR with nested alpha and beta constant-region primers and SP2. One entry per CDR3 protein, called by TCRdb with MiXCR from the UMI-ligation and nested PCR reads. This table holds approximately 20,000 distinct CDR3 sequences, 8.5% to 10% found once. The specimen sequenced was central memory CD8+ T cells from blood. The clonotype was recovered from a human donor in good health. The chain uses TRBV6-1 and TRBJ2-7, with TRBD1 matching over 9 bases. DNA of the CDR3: TGTGCCAGCAGGAACAGGGGGCCCGGCGAGCAGTACTTC. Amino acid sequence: CASRNRGPGEQYF.